This is a list of T cell receptor beta chains from one sample in a study of CD8 T cells in ankylosing spondylitis. In TCRdb, the 5' RACE reads were re-called with MiXCR into one record per CDR3 protein. The data contain hundreds of thousands of distinct CDR3 sequences, approximately 17% of them singletons. Sample: blood, either unsorted or a sorted T cell fraction (not recorded which). These receptors all stem from a male donor with ankylosing spondylitis. The CDR3 runs from the conserved cysteine through the conserved F or W. A D gene is named only where the DNA matches it firmly. Clone size, where shown, is once, few, many, or a class for clones that have expanded.

clone size: many
D gene: TRBD1
V gene: TRBV7-9
J gene: TRBJ2-5
CDR3 protein: CASSHGQGKTQYF
CDR3 DNA: TGTGCCAGCAGCCACGGACAGGGGAAGACCCAGTACTTC

clone size: few
D gene: NA
V gene: TRBV12-3/TRBV12-4
J gene: TRBJ1-3
CDR3 protein: CASSPETGYGNTIYF
CDR3 DNA: TGTGCCAGCAGCCCCGAAACAGGGTACGGAAACACCATATATTTT

clone size: NA
D gene: NA
V gene: TRBV5-1
J gene: TRBJ2-2
CDR3 protein: CASSLTRVPGSANTGELFF
CDR3 DNA: TGCGCCAGCAGCTTGACCCGCGTGCCGGGGTCCGCGAACACCGGGGAGCTGTTTTTT

clone size: NA
D gene: NA
V gene: TRBV7-9
J gene: TRBJ1-6
CDR3 protein: CASSLGSSYSPLHF
CDR3 DNA: TGTGCCAGCAGCTTAGGATCTTCCTATTCACCCCTCCACTTT

clone size: NA
D gene: NA
V gene: TRBV28
J gene: TRBJ2-5
CDR3 protein: CASSFLRGGEETQYF
CDR3 DNA: TGTGCCAGCAGTTTTCTACGAGGGGGTGAGGAGACCCAGTACTTC

clone size: few
D gene: TRBD1
V gene: TRBV18
J gene: TRBJ1-1
CDR3 protein: CASSPITGGSTGTEAFF
CDR3 DNA: TGTGCCAGCTCACCGATCACAGGGGGCTCAACCGGCACTGAAGCTTTCTTT

clone size: NA
D gene: NA
V gene: TRBV20-1
J gene: TRBJ2-3
CDR3 protein: CSAAGGSGTDTQYF
CDR3 DNA: TGCAGTGCCGCAGGTGGGAGCGGCACAGATACGCAGTATTTT

clone size: few
D gene: NA
V gene: TRBV4-1
J gene: TRBJ1-6
CDR3 protein: CASSPFSSPLHF
CDR3 DNA: TGCGCCAGCAGCCCATTCTCATCACCCCTCCACTTT

clone size: few
D gene: NA
V gene: TRBV4-2
J gene: TRBJ1-1
CDR3 protein: CASSLPRGGPTEAFF
CDR3 DNA: TGTGCCAGCAGCCTACCCCGGGGGGGTCCTACTGAAGCTTTCTTT

clone size: few
D gene: NA
V gene: TRBV3-1
J gene: TRBJ1-1
CDR3 protein: CASSHLGVGVFEAFF
CDR3 DNA: TGTGCCAGCAGCCACTTGGGGGTCGGGGTTTTTGAAGCTTTCTTT

clone size: few
D gene: NA
V gene: TRBV21-1
J gene: TRBJ2-7
CDR3 protein: CASRHRWRNSYEQYF
CDR3 DNA: TGTGCCAGCAGGCACAGGTGGCGGAACTCCTACGAGCAGTACTTC

clone size: few
D gene: TRBD2
V gene: TRBV20-1
J gene: TRBJ2-5
CDR3 protein: CSAGGLDRYQETQYF
CDR3 DNA: TGCAGTGCTGGAGGACTAGATAGGTACCAAGAGACCCAGTACTTC

clone size: few
D gene: TRBD2
V gene: TRBV7-9
J gene: TRBJ2-1
CDR3 protein: CASTYLRASGGAEQFF
CDR3 DNA: TGTGCCAGCACCTACCTGCGGGCTAGCGGGGGGGCTGAGCAGTTCTTC

clone size: NA
D gene: NA
V gene: TRBV20-1
J gene: TRBJ2-1
CDR3 protein: CSASSLNEQFF
CDR3 DNA: TGCAGTGCTAGCTCCCTTAATGAGCAGTTCTTC

clone size: many
D gene: NA
V gene: TRBV9
J gene: TRBJ2-7
CDR3 protein: CASSDSEGRTSWEQYF
CDR3 DNA: TGTGCCAGCAGCGACTCTGAGGGACGGACCTCGTGGGAGCAGTACTTC

clone size: once
D gene: TRBD1
V gene: TRBV28
J gene: TRBJ2-2
CDR3 protein: CASSLFKKGALTGELFF
CDR3 DNA: TGTGCCAGCAGTTTATTTAAAAAGGGGGCGCTGACCGGGGAGCTGTTTTTT

clone size: once
D gene: NA
V gene: TRBV6-1
J gene: TRBJ2-4
CDR3 protein: CASSRGGSLAKNIQYF
CDR3 DNA: TGTGCCAGCAGCCGAGGGGGGTCTTTAGCCAAAAACATTCAGTACTTC

clone size: NA
D gene: TRBD2
V gene: TRBV5-1
J gene: TRBJ2-3
CDR3 protein: CASSSRSGANTDTQYF
CDR3 DNA: TGCGCCAGCAGCTCCCGTAGCGGGGCTAACACAGATACGCAGTATTTT

clone size: many
D gene: TRBD1
V gene: TRBV12-3/TRBV12-4
J gene: TRBJ1-6
CDR3 protein: CASNLGGQGNSPLHF
CDR3 DNA: TGTGCCAGCAACCTAGGAGGACAGGGGAATTCACCCCTCCACTTT

clone size: many
D gene: NA
V gene: TRBV12-3/TRBV12-4
J gene: TRBJ2-1
CDR3 protein: CASSFSGGYEQFF
CDR3 DNA: TGTGCCAGCAGTTTCAGTGGAGGGTACGAGCAGTTCTTC

clone size: NA
D gene: NA
V gene: TRBV20-1
J gene: TRBJ1-4
CDR3 protein: CSARSAGGEKLFF
CDR3 DNA: TGCAGTGCTAGGTCCGCCGGGGGTGAAAAACTGTTTTTT

clone size: many
D gene: NA
V gene: TRBV12-3/TRBV12-4
J gene: TRBJ2-2
CDR3 protein: CASRVGSAGELFF
CDR3 DNA: TGTGCCAGCAGGGTGGGGAGCGCCGGGGAGCTGTTTTTT

clone size: few
D gene: TRBD1
V gene: TRBV24-1
J gene: TRBJ2-2
CDR3 protein: CATSDPGQGSTGELFF
CDR3 DNA: TGTGCCACCAGTGATCCGGGACAGGGGAGCACCGGGGAGCTGTTTTTT

clone size: few
D gene: NA
V gene: TRBV9
J gene: TRBJ2-3
CDR3 protein: CASSVSSTRTDTQYF
CDR3 DNA: TGTGCCAGCAGCGTATCCAGCACCCGCACAGATACGCAGTATTTT

clone size: NA
D gene: TRBD1
V gene: TRBV6-1
J gene: TRBJ2-6
CDR3 protein: CASTRTGKTSGANVLTF
CDR3 DNA: TGTGCCAGCACCAGGACAGGGAAAACCTCTGGGGCCAACGTCCTGACTTTC

clone size: few
D gene: TRBD1
V gene: TRBV18
J gene: TRBJ2-7
CDR3 protein: CASSPDRGLYEQYF
CDR3 DNA: TGTGCCAGCTCACCAGACAGGGGGCTATACGAGCAGTACTTC

clone size: NA
D gene: NA
V gene: TRBV9
J gene: TRBJ2-1
CDR3 protein: CASTEGQGRSYNEQFF
CDR3 DNA: TGTGCCAGCACCGAGGGGCAGGGTAGGTCCTACAATGAGCAGTTCTTC

clone size: NA
D gene: NA
V gene: TRBV12-3/TRBV12-4
J gene: TRBJ1-3
CDR3 protein: CASSPFQKPGDGVNTIYF
CDR3 DNA: TGTGCCAGCAGTCCATTCCAGAAGCCAGGTGATGGAGTTAACACCATATATTTT

clone size: NA
D gene: TRBD2
V gene: TRBV30
J gene: TRBJ2-7
CDR3 protein: CAWSVVGLAEGHEQYF
CDR3 DNA: TGTGCCTGGAGTGTAGTCGGACTAGCGGAGGGCCACGAGCAGTACTTC

clone size: few
D gene: NA
V gene: TRBV10-2
J gene: TRBJ2-3
CDR3 protein: CASSVSRAGTQYF
CDR3 DNA: TGCGCCAGCAGTGTCTCTCGGGCGGGAACGCAGTATTTT

clone size: NA
D gene: NA
V gene: TRBV6-1
J gene: TRBJ1-5
CDR3 protein: CASSHREDNQPQHF
CDR3 DNA: TGTGCCAGCAGCCACAGGGAGGACAATCAGCCCCAGCATTTT

clone size: NA
D gene: NA
V gene: TRBV15
J gene: TRBJ2-1
CDR3 protein: CATRPDGRTTGSGQFF
CDR3 DNA: TGTGCCACCAGGCCGGATGGGCGGACTACCGGGTCGGGGCAGTTCTTC

clone size: once
D gene: NA
V gene: TRBV5-1
J gene: TRBJ2-2
CDR3 protein: CASRGLSGSGELFF
CDR3 DNA: TGCGCCAGCAGGGGGCTCTCGGGAAGCGGGGAGCTGTTTTTT

clone size: many
D gene: TRBD1
V gene: TRBV12-3/TRBV12-4
J gene: TRBJ2-2
CDR3 protein: CASSRQGQTGELFF
CDR3 DNA: TGTGCCAGCAGCCGACAGGGTCAAACCGGGGAGCTGTTTTTT

clone size: few
D gene: NA
V gene: TRBV15
J gene: TRBJ1-2
CDR3 protein: CATSRAPNPGDGYGYTF
CDR3 DNA: TGTGCCACCAGCAGAGCTCCTAACCCCGGGGACGGGTATGGCTACACCTTC

clone size: many
D gene: NA
V gene: TRBV2
J gene: TRBJ2-7
CDR3 protein: CASSGGPSYEQYF
CDR3 DNA: TGTGCCAGCAGCGGGGGCCCCTCCTACGAGCAGTACTTC

clone size: NA
D gene: TRBD2
V gene: TRBV20-1
J gene: TRBJ2-1
CDR3 protein: CSARTSTSMKGNEQFF
CDR3 DNA: TGCAGTGCTAGAACCTCGACTAGCATGAAAGGCAATGAGCAGTTCTTC

clone size: NA
D gene: NA
V gene: TRBV12-3/TRBV12-4
J gene: TRBJ2-7
CDR3 protein: CASSLSGAPYEQYF
CDR3 DNA: TGTGCCAGCAGTTTATCAGGGGCCCCTTACGAGCAGTACTTC

clone size: NA
D gene: NA
V gene: TRBV12-3/TRBV12-4
J gene: TRBJ2-2
CDR3 protein: CASSLKNSVLGAGELFF
CDR3 DNA: TGTGCCAGCAGTTTAAAAAATTCGGTGCTAGGGGCCGGGGAGCTGTTTTTT

clone size: NA
D gene: NA
V gene: TRBV2
J gene: TRBJ2-7
CDR3 protein: CASSPLREQYF
CDR3 DNA: TGTGCCAGCAGCCCTCTACGCGAGCAGTACTTC

clone size: NA
D gene: NA
V gene: TRBV20-1
J gene: TRBJ2-4
CDR3 protein: CSANGGPGIQYF
CDR3 DNA: TGCAGTGCTAACGGGGGGCCGGGCATTCAGTACTTC

clone size: few
D gene: NA
V gene: TRBV9
J gene: TRBJ2-1
CDR3 protein: CASSASPGGWLNEQFF
CDR3 DNA: TGTGCCAGCAGCGCCTCACCGGGGGGCTGGCTTAATGAGCAGTTCTTC

clone size: NA
D gene: NA
V gene: TRBV2
J gene: TRBJ2-3
CDR3 protein: CASSEGGYTDTQYF
CDR3 DNA: TGTGCCAGCAGTGAAGGGGGCTACACAGATACGCAGTATTTT

clone size: NA
D gene: NA
V gene: TRBV2
J gene: TRBJ2-1
CDR3 protein: CASLLQGINEQFF
CDR3 DNA: TGTGCCAGCTTGTTGCAGGGAATCAATGAGCAGTTCTTC

clone size: NA
D gene: NA
V gene: TRBV6-1
J gene: TRBJ2-5
CDR3 protein: CASSEAWGAGETQYF
CDR3 DNA: TGTGCCAGCAGTGAAGCGTGGGGGGCGGGAGAGACCCAGTACTTC

clone size: many
D gene: NA
V gene: TRBV3-1
J gene: TRBJ2-5
CDR3 protein: CASSPFGGTQYF
CDR3 DNA: TGTGCCAGCAGCCCCTTTGGGGGGACCCAGTACTTC

clone size: NA
D gene: TRBD2
V gene: TRBV9
J gene: TRBJ2-3
CDR3 protein: CASRPVGREGPDTQYF
CDR3 DNA: TGTGCCAGCAGACCGGTGGGGCGGGAGGGCCCCGATACGCAGTATTTT

clone size: few
D gene: TRBD1
V gene: TRBV4-1
J gene: TRBJ1-5
CDR3 protein: CASSPSGTGGDQPQHF
CDR3 DNA: TGCGCCAGCAGCCCCTCCGGGACAGGGGGAGATCAGCCCCAGCATTTT